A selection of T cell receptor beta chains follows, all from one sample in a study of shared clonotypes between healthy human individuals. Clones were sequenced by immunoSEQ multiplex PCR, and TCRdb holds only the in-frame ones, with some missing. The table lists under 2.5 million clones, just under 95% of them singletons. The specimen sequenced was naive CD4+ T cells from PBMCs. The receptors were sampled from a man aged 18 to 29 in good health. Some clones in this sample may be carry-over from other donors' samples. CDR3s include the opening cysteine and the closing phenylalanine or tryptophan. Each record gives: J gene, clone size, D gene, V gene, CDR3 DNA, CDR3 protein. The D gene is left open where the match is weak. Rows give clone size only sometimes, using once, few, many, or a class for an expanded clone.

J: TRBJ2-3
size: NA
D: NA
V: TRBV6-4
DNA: TGTGCCAGCAGTGGTCAGTCGGGAGCAGATACGCAGTATTTT
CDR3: CASSGQSGADTQYF

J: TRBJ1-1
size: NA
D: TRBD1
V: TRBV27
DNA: TGTGCCAGCAGTCCTGGTTCGGGACAGGGGTATATCAGTGAAGCTTTCTTT
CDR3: CASSPGSGQGYISEAFF

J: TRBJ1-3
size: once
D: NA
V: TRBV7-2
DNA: TGTGCCAGCAGCTTAGCGTCTACAGGGCTTGCTGGAAACACCATATATTTT
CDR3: CASSLASTGLAGNTIYF

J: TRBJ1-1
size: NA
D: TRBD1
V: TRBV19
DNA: TGTGCCAGTAGTATAGTCAGGGGGACTAAAGGAGCTGAAGCTTTCTTT
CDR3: CASSIVRGTKGAEAFF

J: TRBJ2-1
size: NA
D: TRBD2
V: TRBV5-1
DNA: TGCGCCAGCAGCTTACTAGCGGGAGTTTACAATGAGCAGTTCTTC
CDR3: CASSLLAGVYNEQFF

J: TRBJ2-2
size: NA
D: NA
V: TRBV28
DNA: TGTGCCAGCAGTATCCCTGGGGGAGGGAACACCGGGGAGCTGTTTTTT
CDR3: CASSIPGGGNTGELFF

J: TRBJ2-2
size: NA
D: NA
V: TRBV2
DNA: TGTGCCAGCAGAGAGGGGACACCCAACACCGGGGAGCTGTTTTTT
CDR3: CASREGTPNTGELFF

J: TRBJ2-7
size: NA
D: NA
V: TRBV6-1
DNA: TGTGCCAGCAGCTCGGGCCACAGCTCCTACGAGCAGTACTTC
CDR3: CASSSGHSSYEQYF

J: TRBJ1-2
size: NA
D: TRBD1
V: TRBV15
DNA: TGTGCCACCAGCGTATCCAGGGGGGTTGGCTACACCTTC
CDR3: CATSVSRGVGYTF

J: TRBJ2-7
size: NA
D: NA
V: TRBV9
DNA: TGTGCCAGCAGCGGAAGCTCCTACGAGCAGTACTTC
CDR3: CASSGSSYEQYF

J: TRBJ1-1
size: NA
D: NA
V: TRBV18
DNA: TGTGCCAGCTCACCACGCGTATGGGGGGGCGCCCCGGAGACTGAAGCTTTCTTT
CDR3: CASSPRVWGGAPETEAFF

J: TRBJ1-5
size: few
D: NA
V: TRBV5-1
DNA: TGCGCCAGCAGCTTGGGGGAGGGTATAGATCAGCCCCAGCATTTT
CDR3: CASSLGEGIDQPQHF

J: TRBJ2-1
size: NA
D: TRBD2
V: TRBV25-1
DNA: TGTGCCAGCAGTGATCCTACTAGCGGAGACAATGAGCAGTTCTTC
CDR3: CASSDPTSGDNEQFF

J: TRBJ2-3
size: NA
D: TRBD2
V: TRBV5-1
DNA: TGCGCCAGCAGCCCGAAGACTAGCGGACGCACAGATACGCAGTATTTT
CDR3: CASSPKTSGRTDTQYF

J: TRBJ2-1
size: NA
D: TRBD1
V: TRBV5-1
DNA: TGCGCCAGCAGCCCAGGACAGGGTTTCTACAATGAGCAGTTCTTC
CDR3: CASSPGQGFYNEQFF

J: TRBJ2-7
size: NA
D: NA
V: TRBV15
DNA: TGTGCCACCAGCAGCGGGCCCCGGGCCCAGCAGTACTTC
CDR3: CATSSGPRAQQYF

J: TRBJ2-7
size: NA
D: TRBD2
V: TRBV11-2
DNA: TGTGCCAGCAGCCCAAGGACTAGCTCCTACGAGCAGTACTTC
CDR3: CASSPRTSSYEQYF

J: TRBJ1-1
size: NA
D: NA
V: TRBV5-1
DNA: TGCGCCAGCAGCAACACAGGATTGAACACTGAAGCTTTCTTT
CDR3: CASSNTGLNTEAFF

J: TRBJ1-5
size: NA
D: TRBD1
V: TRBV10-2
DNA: TGCGCCAGCAGTGATGCAGGGACAGCTAGCAATCAGCCCCAGCATTTT
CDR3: CASSDAGTASNQPQHF

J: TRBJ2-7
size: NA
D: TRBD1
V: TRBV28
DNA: TGTGCCAGCCAGACAGGGGTCCTCTACGAGCAGTACTTC
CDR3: CASQTGVLYEQYF

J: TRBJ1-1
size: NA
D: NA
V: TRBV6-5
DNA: TGTGCCAGCCTTCGGGTGGCCACTGAAGCTTTCTTT
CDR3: CASLRVATEAFF

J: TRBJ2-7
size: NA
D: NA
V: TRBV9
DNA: TGTGCCAGCAGCCCGACCCAAGCTAGAACGGGCGAGCAGTACTTC
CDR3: CASSPTQARTGEQYF

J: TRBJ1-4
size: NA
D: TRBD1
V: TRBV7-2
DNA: TGTGCCAGCAGCTTAGCCAGACAGGGGAAACTGTTTTTT
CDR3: CASSLARQGKLFF

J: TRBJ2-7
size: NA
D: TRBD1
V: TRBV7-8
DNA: TGTGCCAGCAGCCCTCCCCCGGGACAGGGGGCTGGCGAGCAGTACTTC
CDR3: CASSPPPGQGAGEQYF

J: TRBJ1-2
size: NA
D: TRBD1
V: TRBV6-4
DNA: TGTGCCAGCAGTGCCGGGACAGGGGCCCGGTATGGCTACACCTTC
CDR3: CASSAGTGARYGYTF

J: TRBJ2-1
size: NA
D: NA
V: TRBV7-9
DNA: TGTGCCAGCAGCTTAGGGCCCGGTGGTACTTACGATGAGCAGTTCTTC
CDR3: CASSLGPGGTYDEQFF

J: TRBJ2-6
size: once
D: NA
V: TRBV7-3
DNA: TGTGCCAGCAGAGCAACAGGGACTTTTGGGGCCAACGTCCTGACTTTC
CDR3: CASRATGTFGANVLTF

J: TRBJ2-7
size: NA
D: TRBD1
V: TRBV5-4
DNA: TGTGCCAGCAGCTCAGGGGGCTCCTACGAGCAGTACTTC
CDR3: CASSSGGSYEQYF

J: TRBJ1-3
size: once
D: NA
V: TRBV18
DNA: TGTGCCAGCTCACCACTCCTACAGGGAGTGTCTGGAAACACCATATATTTT
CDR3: CASSPLLQGVSGNTIYF

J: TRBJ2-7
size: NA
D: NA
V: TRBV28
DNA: TGTGCCAGCAGCACCCGGGACGAGCAGTACTTC
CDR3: CASSTRDEQYF

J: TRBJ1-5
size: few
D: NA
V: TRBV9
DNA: TGTGCCAGCGCGACGGATTCTAGCAATCAGCCCCAGCATTTT
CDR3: CASATDSSNQPQHF

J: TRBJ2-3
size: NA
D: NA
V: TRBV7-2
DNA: TGTGCCAGCAGCTGGCAATTCGGGGTCACAGATACGCAGTATTTT
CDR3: CASSWQFGVTDTQYF

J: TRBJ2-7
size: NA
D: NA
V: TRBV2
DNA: TGTGCCAGCAGTGAAGGTATAGCGGCAACTTTAGAGCAGTACTTC
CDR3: CASSEGIAATLEQYF

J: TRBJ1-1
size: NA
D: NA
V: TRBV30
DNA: TGTGCCTGGACGGGGGACACTGAAGCTTTCTTT
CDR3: CAWTGDTEAFF

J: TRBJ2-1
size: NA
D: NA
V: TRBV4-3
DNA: TGCGCCAGCAGCCAAGATAGGGCCTCCAGTGAGCAGTTCTTC
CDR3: CASSQDRASSEQFF

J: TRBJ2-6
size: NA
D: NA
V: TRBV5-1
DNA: TGCGCCAGTCAGAAGGAGCTCTCAGGGGCCAACGTCCTGACTTTC
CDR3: CASQKELSGANVLTF